This T cell receptor beta chain was recovered during a study of shared clonotypes between healthy human individuals. For the study at large: Per-donor plates numbered three CD4 naive, three CD4 memory, two CD8 naive and one CD8 memory.

Study-wide findings and caveats: An expected dependence of interdonor clonotype sharing on sequencing depth was noted.

V was clipped by 7 bases and J by 0 bases, with 10 bases between them. Germline lookup yields CDR1 MDHEN and CDR2 SYDVKM. The length of the CDR3 is 15 residues. Everyone who donated was a Caucasian adult who lived in Nashville, Tennessee. TCRdb's table, derived via immunoSEQ multiplex PCR, lists solely in-frame clones and lacks some. The sample records 1.6 million or so clones, around 97% being singletons. Turning to this clone: Its antigen is unknown.

The J gene is TRBJ2-6, the V gene TRBV28; D not certain. The receptor was derived from a young man in good health. Sequencing was carried out using naive CD4+ T cells sorted from blood. The subset was: CD45RA+ positively selected. The CDR3 loop is CASTAHGSGANVLTF. Written as DNA, the CDR3 is TGTGCCAGCACTGCCCACGGCTCTGGGGCCAACGTCCTGACTTTC.